The 8 T cell receptor beta chains given below trace back to one sample, sequenced in a study of radiotherapy plus CTLA-4 blockade in lung cancer. The method was immunoSEQ multiplex PCR; TCRdb's version includes in-frame clones alone and lacks a portion of them. The repertoire consists of tens of thousands of clones, with about four fifths occurring once and the leading ten covering approximately 14%. The specimen was peripheral blood, collected from a patient treated with radiotherapy plus ipilimumab. The receptors were sampled from a human donor with non-small cell lung cancer that progressed on radiotherapy plus ipilimumab.

V is TRBV27 and J is TRBJ2-1; no clear D. The V end lost 4 bases, the J end lost 2 bases, and 3 bases lay between the germline ends. Germline V CDR1 and CDR2: MNHEY, SMNVEV (reference sequence). The CDR3 sequence is 12 residues long. The CDR3 is CASSSTYNEQFF. DNA for the CDR3: TGTGCCAGCAGTTCCACCTACAATGAGCAGTTCTTC.

The chain joins TRBV19 to TRBJ2-5; 8 positions match TRBD1. The germline V gene has CDR1 LNHDA and CDR2 SQIVND (reference sequence). The CDR3 sequence is 16 residues long. Germline trimming cut 9 bases from V and 7 bases from J; bases unmatched to any gene: 19. The CDR3 here is CASSPLDRGRVGTQYF. CDR3 nucleotides: TGTGCCAGCTCCCCGCTCGACAGGGGCCGGGTGGGGACCCAGTACTTC.

The chain employs TRBV6-1 and TRBJ1-2; 8 bases align to TRBD1. The CDR3 is 13 amino acids. The germline gives CDR1 MNHNS, CDR2 SASEGT. V lost 6 bases and J lost 4; bases outside the gene matches: 4. This CDR3 reads CASSGTGGYGYTF. In DNA form, the CDR3 reads TGTGCCAGCAGCGGAACAGGGGGCTATGGCTACACCTTC.

Here the CDR3 reads CASLPGLAGNNEQFF. The CDR3 coding sequence is TGTGCGTCACTACCGGGACTAGCGGGGAACAATGAGCAGTTCTTC. The V gene is TRBV10-3, the J gene TRBJ2-1; 13 positions match TRBD2. This CDR3 is built from 15 residues. Germline CDR1 and CDR2: ENHRY and SYGVKD.

The chain combines TRBV5-4 with TRBJ2-6; weak D call: TRBD1 (5 bases). The CDR3 is made up of 15 amino acids. Germline V lookup: CDR1 SGHNT, CDR2 YYREEE (reference sequence). The V gene lost 5 bases and the J gene lost 6 bases, with 15 bases spanning the gap. CDR3 nucleotides: TGTGCCAGCAGATATCAGGGTACGCAGGCCAACGTCCTGACTTTC. This encodes CASRYQGTQANVLTF. Together with reference TRBV5-4 and TRBJ2-6, the CDR3 gives the full variable domain: ETGVTQSPTHLIKTRGQQVTLRCSSQSGHNTVSWYQQALGQGPQFIFQYYREEENGRGNFPPRFSGLQFPNYSSELNVNALELDDSALYLCASRYQGTQANVLTFGAGSRLTVL.

V usage is TRBV9 and J usage is TRBJ2-3; 11 bases align to TRBD1. With V trimmed by 3 bases and J by 6 bases, 6 bases remained unmatched. The CDR3 is made up of 15 amino acids. CDR1 and CDR2 from the germline V gene are SGDLS and YYNGEE. In nucleotides, the CDR3 is TGTGCCAGCAGCGCTATGGGACAGGGGGTGGATACGCAGTATTTT. It translates to CASSAMGQGVDTQYF.

J is TRBJ2-1 and V is TRBV2, with TRBD1 identical over 7 bases. The germline gives CDR1 SNHLY, CDR2 FYNNEI. This CDR3 spans 14 amino acids. Trimming took 5 bases from V and 8 from J; bases not matched to a gene: 9. CDR3 amino acids: CASSLAGTVDEQFF. CDR3 coding DNA: TGTGCCAGCAGTTTAGCCGGGACAGTCGATGAGCAGTTCTTC.

This clone was counted a few times. This chain joins TRBV5-1 and TRBJ2-1; D may be TRBD2 (7 bases). CDR1 SGHRS and CDR2 YFSETQ come from the germline V gene. Deletions cut 3 bases from V and 5 bases from J, with 12 bases between. CDR3 length: 14 amino acids. The CDR3 bases are TGCGCCAGCAGCTCCGGCGGGGGCCACAATGAGCAGTTCTTC. It encodes CASSSGGGHNEQFF. Using reference TRBV5-1 and TRBJ2-1 for the parts outside the CDR3, the full variable domain is KAGVTQTPRYLIKTRGQQVTLSCSPISGHRSVSWYQQTPGQGLQFLFEYFSETQRNKGNFPGRFSGRQFSNSRSEMNVSTLELGDSALYLCASSSGGGHNEQFFGPGTRLTVL.